This TCR beta chain is from a study of T cell repertoires in cytomegalovirus infection. Across the study: CMV epitopes, recently identified HLA-C-restricted and well-studied HLA-B-restricted, were used. Carrying CMV and the relevant HLA type showed in public TCR beta signatures.

Germline assignment: CDR1 SEHNR and CDR2 FQNEAQ (reference sequence). The V end was cut by 3 bases, the J end by 2 bases, with 5 bases between. This CDR3 is 14 amino acids long. The study's findings and limits: Cumulative frequency (of public TCR beta family members) identified carriers of CMV plus the relevant HLA. CMV-specific HLA-C-restricted TCR beta clonotypes dominated the ex vivo response.

TCRdb itself ran the reads through MiXCR, one entry per CDR3 protein. The sample includes roughly 730,000 distinct CDR3 sequences, around 35% of them seen just once. A few counts support this clonotype. Its specificity is not known. The sequence was obtained from a human donor in good health (CMV status not recorded). Some clones in this sample may be carry-over from other donors' samples. The material sequenced was cultured PBMCs, taken from culture after CMV antigen stimulation. V gene TRBV7-9 combines with J gene TRBJ1-6; D is uncertain. Here the CDR3 DNA reads TGTGCCAGCAGCTTCGCACCCTATAATTCACCCCTCCACTTT. Translation: CASSFAPYNSPLHF. Full variable domain (rest looked up from reference TRBV7-9 and TRBJ1-6): DTGVSQNPRHKITKRGQNVTFRCDPISEHNRLYWYRQTLGQGPEFLTYFQNEAQLEKSRLLSDRFSAERPKGSFSTLEIQRTEQGDSAMYLCASSFAPYNSPLHFGNGTRLTVT.